The 9 T cell receptor beta chains presented below share a single source sample, sequenced in a study of technical replicates of blood from a few donors. This table comes from immunoSEQ multiplex PCR, and its TCRdb copy is limited to in-frame clones, with some not included. The table includes 70,000 to 85,000 clones, about nine tenths detected once. Sequenced: T cells isolated from PBMCs. Receptors were obtained from a human donor in good health.

This chain joins TRBV13 and TRBJ2-3, with TRBD2 matching over 9 bases. The V segment lost 1 base and the J segment 5 bases; nucleotides outside the gene matches: 7. The germline gives CDR1 PRHDT, CDR2 FYEKMQ (reference sequence). The CDR3 is 16 amino acids. The CDR3 protein is CASSLALAGDGDTQYF. Here the CDR3 DNA reads TGTGCCAGCAGCTTAGCTTTAGCGGGAGACGGAGATACGCAGTATTTT.

This clone showed up just a few times. The V call is TRBV6-5, the J call TRBJ2-7; 7 nucleotides line up with TRBD2. The V and J ends lost 2 bases and 2 bases, in that order; junction bases with no gene match: 3. CDR1 is MNHEY and CDR2 is SVGAGI in the germline V gene. This CDR3 comprises 14 residues. As DNA, the CDR3 is TGTGCCAGCAGTTACAGCGGGAAACCCTACGAGCAGTACTTC. Translating gives CASSYSGKPYEQYF.

The chain combines TRBV29-1 with TRBJ2-3, with D maybe TRBD1 (6 bases). Looked up from germline, CDR1 is SQVTM and CDR2 is ANQGSEA. CDR3 length: 12 amino acids. The germline V and J ends were trimmed by 5 bases and 5 bases, with 11 bases remaining between them. CDR3 DNA: TGCAGCGTTTCAGGGGTTCAAGATACGCAGTATTTT. Its protein is CSVSGVQDTQYF.

This chain joins TRBV5-6 and TRBJ1-5; TRBD1 aligns across 9 bases. Per germline, CDR1 SGHDT and CDR2 YYEEEE. There are 14 residues in the CDR3. V trimming: 4 bases; J trimming: 6 bases; junction bases outside the gene matches: 5. CDR3 sequence: CASSVRDRAQPQHF. CDR3 coding DNA: TGTGCCAGCAGCGTCCGGGACAGGGCTCAGCCCCAGCATTTT.

V usage is TRBV25-1 and J usage is TRBJ1-5, with D perhaps TRBD1 (6 bases). The CDR3 sequence is 16 residues long. Trimming took off 3 bases at V and 1 base at J, with 13 bases between the two ends. From germline, CDR1 is MGHDK and CDR2 SYGVNS. CDR3 region: CASSDRDTLSNQPQHF. CDR3 coding DNA: TGTGCCAGCAGTGACCGGGACACCCTAAGCAATCAGCCCCAGCATTTT.

The J gene is TRBJ2-5, the V gene TRBV2; a weak D match, TRBD1 (5 bases). Germline-derived CDR1 and CDR2 are SNHLY and FYNNEI. V was pared by 3 bases and J by 1 base, with 9 bases between. This CDR3 contains 14 residues. CDR3 nucleotide sequence: TGTGCCAGCAGTGATTACGACAGCCAAGAGACCCAGTACTTC. This sequence encodes CASSDYDSQETQYF. The full variable domain, completed using reference TRBV2 and TRBJ2-5, is EPEVTQTPSHQVTQMGQEVILRCVPISNHLYFYWYRQILGQKVEFLVSFYNNEISEKSEIFDDQFSVERPDGSNFTLKIRSTKLEDSAMYFCASSDYDSQETQYFGPGTRLLVL.

The gene calls are TRBV25-1 and TRBJ1-1; D perhaps matches TRBD1 (5 bases). CDR1 is MGHDK, CDR2 SYGVNS, per germline. The germline V and J ends were trimmed by 6 bases and 0 bases, with 11 bases remaining between them. This CDR3 has 14 residues. This CDR3 reads CASRHTGLNTEAFF. Here the CDR3 DNA reads TGTGCCAGCAGGCATACAGGACTGAACACTGAAGCTTTCTTT.

This clone has a single count. The chain recombines TRBV18 with TRBJ2-3; 9 bases agree with TRBD1. Germline V gene data show CDR1 as KGHSH and CDR2 as LQKENI. There are 16 residues in the CDR3. The junction had 9 bases not matched to a gene; V was cut back by 3 bases and J by 5 bases. The CDR3: CASSPLRTGVLDTQYF. In DNA, the CDR3 is TGTGCCAGCTCACCTCTTCGGACAGGGGTATTAGATACGCAGTATTTT.

The V call is TRBV7-3, the J call TRBJ2-1; the match to TRBD2 covers 9 bases. There are 15 residues in the CDR3. Germline V CDR1 and CDR2: SGHTA, FQGTGA. V was clipped by 5 bases and J by 4 bases; unmatched bases: 6. Here the CDR3 DNA reads TGTGCCAGCAGCCCATGGACTAGCGCATACAATGAGCAGTTCTTC. Its protein is CASSPWTSAYNEQFF.